What follows are 26 T cell receptor beta chains derived from one specimen sequenced in a study of blood T cell repertoires in COVID-19. TCRdb's copy holds only in-frame clones and misses some; the assay was immunoSEQ multiplex PCR. The profile shows tens of thousands of clones, around 80% of them singletons. The sample comprised peripheral blood. These receptors were obtained from a man between 25 and 39 years old with COVID-19, enrolled during active disease.

The rearrangement uses TRBV2 and TRBJ2-5; the match to TRBD1 covers 9 bases. Losses at the gene ends were 2 bases for V and 10 bases for J; bases not matched to a gene: 11. The CDR3 spans 15 residues. Germline V gene data show CDR1 as SNHLY and CDR2 as FYNNEI. CDR3 loop: CASSESAWTGDSQYF. The CDR3 region has the DNA TGTGCCAGCAGTGAATCGGCTTGGACAGGGGATAGCCAGTACTTC.

The chain carries TRBV11-2 and TRBJ2-3, with 7 bases lining up with TRBD2. With 1 base clipped from V and 0 bases from J, the junction kept 10 bases outside the gene matches. The CDR3 covers 18 residues. The V gene's germline CDR1 is SGHAT and CDR2 FQNNGV. CDR3 sequence reads: CASSLGPQGGASTDTQYF. The CDR3 coding sequence is TGTGCCAGCAGCTTAGGGCCCCAGGGAGGGGCTAGCACAGATACGCAGTATTTT.

CDR3 loop: CASRARASNQPQHF. The CDR3 DNA reads TGTGCCAGCAGAGCCAGGGCTAGCAATCAGCCCCAGCATTTT. The rearrangement links TRBV2 to TRBJ1-5; weak D call: TRBD1 (5 bases). This CDR3 spans 14 amino acids. The V gene lost 6 bases and the J gene lost 0 bases, with 9 bases spanning the gap. Per the germline V gene, CDR1 is SNHLY and CDR2 is FYNNEI.

V gene TRBV6-5 combines with J gene TRBJ1-1, with 8 bases identical to TRBD1. This CDR3 is 15 amino acids long. After removal of 5 bases from V and 5 bases from J, the junction contained 10 bases not matched to a gene. Germline V lookup: CDR1 MNHEY, CDR2 SVGAGI. This chain's CDR3 is CASSTNRGRVTEAFF. As DNA, the CDR3 is TGTGCCAGCAGTACCAACAGGGGGAGGGTTACTGAAGCTTTCTTT.

The chain links TRBV6-5 to TRBJ1-1; D perhaps matches TRBD1 (5 bases). The CDR3 sequence is 14 residues long. The germline CDR1 and CDR2 sequences are MNHEY and SVGAGI. Trimming shortened V by 2 bases and J by 1 base, and 8 bases separated the two germline ends. The chain's CDR3 is CASSYNGQNTEAFF. As DNA, the CDR3 is TGTGCCAGCAGTTACAATGGACAGAACACTGAAGCTTTCTTT.

Notes on this clone: This CDR3 is also generated by other DNA sequences in the sample. The chain joins TRBV7-3 to TRBJ2-3, with D unresolved. CDR3 length: 14 residues. Trimming took 2 bases from V and 0 from J, leaving 6 bases between them. The germline CDR1 and CDR2 sequences are SGHTA and FQGTGA. The CDR3 sequence is CASSLDTSTDTQYF. DNA for the CDR3: TGTGCCAGCAGCTTAGACACCAGCACAGATACGCAGTATTTT.

The J gene is TRBJ1-2, the V gene TRBV6-1, with D unclear. The CDR3 has 14 amino acids. Germline V lookup: CDR1 MNHNS, CDR2 SASEGT. V dropped 0 bases and J dropped 4 bases, with 9 bases sitting between them. The CDR3 DNA follows: TGTGCCAGCAGTGAAGCGCCAGGTCCCTATGGCTACACCTTC. Protein: CASSEAPGPYGYTF.

V is TRBV30 and J is TRBJ1-2, with a weak D call TRBD1 (6 bases). The germline V and J ends were trimmed by 5 bases and 2 bases, with 21 bases remaining between them. Per the germline V gene, CDR1 is GTSNPN and CDR2 is SVGIG (reference sequence). This CDR3 is built from 16 residues. CDR3 sequence (DNA): TGTGCCTGGCTTACACCCGAACAGGGTAACAACTATGGCTACACCTTC. Its protein is CAWLTPEQGNNYGYTF.

The chain employs TRBV27 and TRBJ1-2; TRBD1 matches at 11 bases. CDR1 MNHEY and CDR2 SMNVEV come from the germline V gene (reference sequence). Trimming took 5 bases from V and 5 from J; bases not matched to a gene: 7. There are 15 residues in the CDR3. DNA of the CDR3: TGTGCCAGCAGTGATCCTGGACAGGGGGCATATGGCTACACCTTC. This encodes CASSDPGQGAYGYTF.

The chain employs TRBV19 and TRBJ2-7, with a weak D call TRBD1 (6 bases). This CDR3 has 14 amino acids. Per the germline V gene, CDR1 is LNHDA and CDR2 is SQIVND (reference sequence). Between the trimmed V and J ends, which lost 5 bases and 0 bases, there was a span of 11 bases. The CDR3 DNA sequence: TGTGCCAGTAGTGCCCGACAGGACTCCTACGAGCAGTACTTC. Translated, it gives CASSARQDSYEQYF.

The chain carries TRBV28 and TRBJ1-2, with unresolved D. V was clipped by 5 bases and J by 8 bases, with 9 bases between them. The CDR3 runs 11 residues. The germline V gene encodes CDR1 MDHEN and CDR2 SYDVKM. CDR3 loop: CASSTLVGYTF. The CDR3 DNA reads as TGTGCCAGCAGTACTCTAGTGGGCTACACCTTC.

The rearrangement joins TRBV6-5 to TRBJ1-1; D possibly corresponds to TRBD1 (6 bases). CDR1 is MNHEY and CDR2 is SVGAGI in the germline V gene. Trimming removed 4 bases from V and 0 bases from J, with 9 bases in between. The length of the CDR3 is 14 residues. The CDR3 DNA reads as TGTGCCAGCAGTTGGGGGACAATGAACACTGAAGCTTTCTTT. It yields the protein CASSWGTMNTEAFF.

The rearrangement uses TRBV28 and TRBJ2-7; weak D call: TRBD2 (7 bases). The CDR3 consists of 15 residues. CDR1 is MDHEN and CDR2 is SYDVKM in the germline V gene. Trimming pared 10 bases from V and 2 bases from J, leaving 21 bases between. The CDR3 sequence is CATELSRGGAYEQYF. The CDR3 DNA follows: TGTGCCACCGAGTTGTCGAGGGGGGGGGCCTACGAGCAGTACTTC.

The chain is built from TRBV3-1 (or the pseudogene TRBV3-2) and TRBJ2-5; a possible D gene is TRBD2 (5 bases). The CDR3 is 12 amino acids. The V end was cut by 6 bases, the J end by 5 bases, with 10 bases between. From germline, CDR1 is LGHDT and CDR2 YNNKEL (reference sequence). The CDR3 is CASSSQRETQYF. DNA of the CDR3: TGTGCCAGCAGTTCGCAGCGGGAGACCCAGTACTTC.

The chain employs TRBV7-6 and TRBJ2-2; 8 bases agree with TRBD1. Looked up from germline, CDR1 is SGHVS and CDR2 is FNYEAQ. The CDR3 runs to 17 residues. The junction had 4 bases not matched to a gene; V was cut back by 1 base and J by 0 bases. As DNA, the CDR3 is TGTGCCAGCAGCTTAGAAGGACAGGGCGCGAACACCGGGGAGCTGTTTTTT. Encoded protein: CASSLEGQGANTGELFF.

The chain joins TRBV9 to TRBJ2-3; D is unclear. V dropped 0 bases and J dropped 1 base, with 12 bases sitting between them. Germline V gene data show CDR1 as SGDLS and CDR2 as YYNGEE. The CDR3 contains 16 residues. CDR3 loop: CASSVEIWAGTDTQYF. CDR3 in DNA: TGTGCCAGCAGCGTAGAGATCTGGGCAGGCACAGATACGCAGTATTTT.

This clone is a singleton in its sample. This rearrangement joins TRBV10-1 to TRBJ2-3, with D perhaps matching TRBD1 (6 bases). The CDR3 sequence is 15 residues long. The V end lost 3 bases, the J end lost 6 bases, and 16 bases lay between the germline ends. Germline CDR1 reads WNHNN; CDR2 reads SYGVQD (reference sequence). The CDR3 reads CASSDKQGVGDTQYF. In nucleotides, the CDR3 is TGCGCCAGCAGTGACAAACAGGGAGTAGGGGATACGCAGTATTTT.

The V call is TRBV3-1 (or the pseudogene TRBV3-2), the J call TRBJ2-5, with 7 bases matching TRBD2. CDR1 is LGHDT and CDR2 is YNNKEL in the germline V gene (reference sequence). V shed 0 bases, J shed 7 bases, and the junction held 14 bases outside the gene matches. The CDR3 runs 17 residues. CDR3 in DNA: TGTGCCAGCAGCCAAGATCTTGCGGGGGAGGTCGGGCTGACCCAGTACTTC. This translates into CASSQDLAGEVGLTQYF.

This rearrangement joins TRBV30 to TRBJ2-2, with a possible D match to TRBD2 (6 bases). This CDR3 has 15 residues. The V end was cut by 5 bases, the J end by 2 bases, with 15 bases between. The germline gives CDR1 GTSNPN, CDR2 SVGIG (reference sequence). The CDR3 here is CAWGAGTSNTGELFF. The CDR3 DNA reads as TGTGCCTGGGGTGCTGGGACTTCTAACACCGGGGAGCTGTTTTTT. Filled out from reference TRBV30 and TRBJ2-2, the complete variable domain reads SQTIHQWPATLVQPVGSPLSLECTVEGTSNPNLYWYRQAAGRGLQLLFYSVGIGQISSEVPQNLSASRPQDRQFILSSKKLLLSDSGFYLCAWGAGTSNTGELFFGEGSRLTVL.

The chain links TRBV11-3 to TRBJ2-5; D might be TRBD2 (6 bases). Per germline, CDR1 SGHNT and CDR2 YENEEA. Trimming took off 4 bases at V and 3 bases at J, with 12 bases between the two ends. CDR3 size: 14 residues. DNA for the CDR3: TGTGCCAGCAGCTCCGGGACTCTGAAAGAGACCCAGTACTTC. Amino acids: CASSSGTLKETQYF.

V gene TRBV9 combines with J gene TRBJ2-7; 8 positions agree with TRBD1. The germline gives CDR1 SGDLS, CDR2 YYNGEE. V trimming: 3 bases; J trimming: 2 bases; junction bases outside the gene matches: 7. The CDR3 runs to 15 residues. Here the CDR3 DNA reads TGTGCCAGCAGCGCTACCGGGACAGGAGCCTACGAGCAGTACTTC. Protein sequence: CASSATGTGAYEQYF.

This clone was picked up one time. The chain couples TRBV12-5 to TRBJ2-5, with D possibly TRBD2 on 5 matching bases. This CDR3 is 16 amino acids long. V dropped 4 bases and J dropped 1 base, with 16 bases sitting between them. From germline, CDR1 is LGHNT and CDR2 FRNRAP. Here the CDR3 DNA reads TGTGCTAGTGGTTGGGCTCAAACGGGAACCCAAGAGACCCAGTACTTC. It is translated as CASGWAQTGTQETQYF.

This chain uses TRBV12-3 or TRBV12-4 with TRBJ2-3, with a weak D call TRBD1 (6 bases). The V end lost 4 bases, the J end lost 5 bases, and 10 bases lay between the germline ends. The CDR3 runs to 13 residues. The CDR3 DNA is TGTGCCAGCAGTTCTACAGGGTTAGATACGCAGTATTTT. This translates into CASSSTGLDTQYF.

This chain links TRBV7-3 with TRBJ2-3; D perhaps matches TRBD1 (6 bases). The V end was cut by 5 bases, the J end by 4 bases, with 13 bases between. The CDR3 is 14 amino acids. Germline V lookup: CDR1 SGHTA, CDR2 FQGTGA. The CDR3 bases are TGTGCCAGCAGCCAGGGGTACAGGGCAGATACGCAGTATTTT. Its protein is CASSQGYRADTQYF.

The V gene is TRBV4-1, the J gene TRBJ2-3, with D unresolved. The V end lost 1 base, the J end lost 1 base, and 9 bases lay between the germline ends. Looked up from germline, CDR1 is MGHRA and CDR2 is YSYEKL. CDR3 length equals 15 residues. CDR3 bases: TGCGCCAGCAGCCAAGCGTCGCGAGGCACAGATACGCAGTATTTT. This encodes CASSQASRGTDTQYF.

This chain links TRBV19 with TRBJ2-1; 7 positions match TRBD1. V lost 5 bases to trimming and J lost 4 bases; unmatched junction nucleotides: 8. CDR3 size: 15 residues. The V gene's germline CDR1 is LNHDA and CDR2 SQIVND (reference sequence). The CDR3, as DNA: TGTGCCAGTAGTCTGGGACAGTTTCTTTACAATGAGCAGTTCTTC. It specifies CASSLGQFLYNEQFF.